These 29 T cell receptor beta chains came from one sample sequenced in a study of blood T cell repertoires in COVID-19. Measured with immunoSEQ multiplex PCR; TCRdb has only the in-frame clones, and not every one. The sample has tens of thousands of clones, approximately 80% seen once; the top ten hold 28%. The sequenced sample was peripheral blood. The receptors originated from a man between 70 and 80 years old with acute or convalescent COVID-19.

The chain combines TRBV24-1 with TRBJ2-1; D gene unclear. Trimming cost V 9 bases and J 0 bases, with 5 bases left between them. The CDR3 runs 12 residues. In germline, CDR1 is KGHDR, CDR2 SFDVKD. The CDR3 sequence is CATRSSYNEQFF. As DNA, the CDR3 is TGTGCCACCCGCAGCTCCTACAATGAGCAGTTCTTC.

The rearrangement joins TRBV7-3 to TRBJ1-3; 7 bases map to TRBD1. J gave up 0 bases and V 4 bases, and 3 bases lay outside the gene matches. The CDR3 extends over 15 amino acids. Germline assignment: CDR1 SGHTA and CDR2 FQGTGA. The CDR3 loop is CASSSQGTSGNTIYF. The CDR3 coding sequence is TGTGCCAGCAGCTCACAGGGGACCTCTGGAAACACCATATATTTT.

The genes are TRBV7-8 and TRBJ1-1; tentatively, D is TRBD1 (6 bases). The germline V gene encodes CDR1 SGHVS and CDR2 FQNEAQ. This CDR3 spans 16 amino acids. Trimming took off 3 bases at V and 2 bases at J, with 16 bases between the two ends. CDR3 DNA: TGTGCCAGCAGCTTTTCCAGACAGGCACTAAACACTGAAGCTTTCTTT. The encoded protein is CASSFSRQALNTEAFF. The full variable domain, with the rest looked up from reference TRBV7-8 and TRBJ1-1, is GAGVSQSPRYKVAKRGQDVALRCDPISGHVSLFWYQQALGQGPEFLTYFQNEAQLDKSGLPSDRFFAERPEGSVSTLKIQRTQQEDSAVYLCASSFSRQALNTEAFFGQGTRLTVV.

The CDR3 nucleotides are TGTGCCAGCAGCTTAGCGGGGAGGATGAACACTGAAGCTTTCTTT. It encodes CASSLAGRMNTEAFF. The V call is TRBV7-9, the J call TRBJ1-1; D not resolved. The germline V and J ends were trimmed by 0 bases and 0 bases, with 8 bases remaining between them. The CDR3 has 15 amino acids. Germline CDR1 and CDR2: SEHNR and FQNEAQ (reference sequence).

This chain links TRBV4-1 with TRBJ2-2; 8 positions match TRBD1. Germline CDR1 and CDR2: MGHRA and YSYEKL. Trimming removed 1 base from V and 5 bases from J; junction bases left unmatched: 9. This CDR3 is 17 amino acids long. In DNA, the CDR3 is TGCGCCAGCAGCCAAGGTTCAGGACAGGGTACGACCGGGGAGCTGTTTTTT. Translated, it gives CASSQGSGQGTTGELFF.

This clone was detected ten times or more. The chain links TRBV7-8 to TRBJ1-6; possible D gene TRBD1, 5 bases. CDR1 is SGHVS and CDR2 is FQNEAQ in the germline V gene. V lost 5 bases and J lost 6, with 11 bases in between. This CDR3 is 14 amino acids long. CDR3 coding DNA: TGTGCCAGCAGCATGACAGTGGGTAATTCACCCCTCCACTTT. Its protein product is CASSMTVGNSPLHF.

The gene calls are TRBV28 and TRBJ1-2; TRBD1 is a possible D gene (5 bases). The CDR3 loop spans 14 amino acids. Germline V gives CDR1 MDHEN, CDR2 SYDVKM. Trimming stripped 10 bases from V and 1 base from J, with 16 bases between. CDR3 in amino acids: CATIPGGVNYGYTF. As DNA, the CDR3 is TGTGCCACCATCCCGGGAGGGGTTAACTATGGCTACACCTTC.

The rearrangement uses TRBV10-3 and TRBJ1-1; the match to TRBD1 covers 7 bases. V was pared by 5 bases and J by 5 bases, with 8 bases of the junction left unmatched. Germline lookup yields CDR1 ENHRY and CDR2 SYGVKD. The length of the CDR3 is 14 residues. CDR3 nucleotide sequence: TGTGCCATCAGTCCCACAGGGGTAGGAACTGAAGCTTTCTTT. Translation: CAISPTGVGTEAFF.

Notes on this clone: The same CDR3 also results from other DNA sequences found in this sample. V and J are TRBV7-2 and TRBJ2-7; D is ambiguous. V shed 5 bases and J shed 1 base, with 6 bases lying between them. Germline assignment: CDR1 SGHTA and CDR2 FQGNSA. This CDR3 has 12 amino acids. This CDR3 is CASSLSSYEQYF. The DNA for the CDR3 is TGTGCCAGCAGCCTCTCTTCCTACGAGCAGTACTTC.

The genes are TRBV5-1 and TRBJ1-2; maybe TRBD1 (6 bases). The CDR3 is 15 amino acids. V lost 4 bases and J 4 bases, leaving 17 bases between the germline ends. Germline loops: CDR1 SGHRS, CDR2 YFSETQ. The CDR3 loop reads CASSTGTRVTYGYTF. In DNA form, the CDR3 reads TGCGCCAGCAGCACCGGGACAAGAGTTACCTATGGCTACACCTTC.

This chain uses TRBV30 with TRBJ1-1; D gene unclear. The CDR3 extends over 13 amino acids. CDR1 GTSNPN and CDR2 SVGIG come from the germline V gene (reference sequence). Trimming stripped 1 base from V and 0 bases from J, with 6 bases between. The CDR3: CAWSAGMNTEAFF. As DNA, the CDR3 is TGTGCCTGGAGTGCAGGTATGAACACTGAAGCTTTCTTT. The full variable domain, its missing parts supplied by reference TRBV30 and TRBJ1-1, is SQTIHQWPATLVQPVGSPLSLECTVEGTSNPNLYWYRQAAGRGLQLLFYSVGIGQISSEVPQNLSASRPQDRQFILSSKKLLLSDSGFYLCAWSAGMNTEAFFGQGTRLTVV.

V is TRBV25-1 and J is TRBJ1-2; 8 bases align to TRBD1. The CDR3 spans 17 residues. J gave up 4 bases and V 3 bases, and 13 bases lay outside the gene matches. Per germline, CDR1 MGHDK and CDR2 SYGVNS. CDR3 sequence reads: CASSDRRQGAFSYGYTF. CDR3 nucleotide sequence: TGTGCCAGCAGTGACAGGAGGCAGGGGGCCTTCTCCTATGGCTACACCTTC.

The chain uses TRBV6-5 and TRBJ2-4, with TRBD1 as a possible D gene (6 bases). CDR1 and CDR2 from the germline V gene are MNHEY and SVGAGI. The CDR3 length is 15 residues. V lost 5 bases to trimming and J lost 5 bases, with 16 bases between them. The CDR3 DNA reads as TGTGCCAGCAGTAAACAGGGTCTGTCGGAAAACATTCAGTACTTC. Translating it yields CASSKQGLSENIQYF.

This sequence joins TRBV7-2 and TRBJ2-2, with 10 bases lining up with TRBD2. Trimming cost V 1 base and J 7 bases; bases outside gene matches: 6. Germline V gene sequence: CDR1 SGHTA, CDR2 FQGNSA. This CDR3 contains 16 residues. Here the CDR3 reads CASSLEELAGNGELFF. CDR3 coding DNA: TGTGCCAGCAGCTTAGAGGAACTAGCGGGAAACGGGGAGCTGTTTTTT.

This chain connects TRBV11-1 to TRBJ2-3, with 11 nucleotides matching TRBD1. This CDR3 region has 15 residues. CDR1 is SGHAT and CDR2 is FQDESV in the germline V gene (reference sequence). V was pared by 5 bases and J by 6 bases, with 7 bases of the junction left unmatched. The CDR3: CASSPNRDRGDTQYF. The CDR3 DNA follows: TGTGCCAGCAGCCCAAACCGGGACAGGGGGGATACGCAGTATTTT.

In its sample, this clone was seen once. The chain has TRBV6-5 and TRBJ2-2; 13 positions match TRBD2. The J segment lost 17 bases and the V segment lost 7 bases, leaving 13 bases of the junction unmatched. The length of the CDR3 is 14 residues. Looked up from germline, CDR1 is MNHEY and CDR2 is SVGAGI. The DNA for the CDR3 is TGTGCCAGCACCCCCGAGACTAGCGGGAGGCCCGACTTTTTT. Residues: CASTPETSGRPDFF.

The genes are TRBV11-2 and TRBJ2-5; possible D gene TRBD1, 6 bases. Germline values: CDR1 SGHAT, CDR2 FQNNGV. V lost 5 bases to trimming and J lost 5 bases, with 18 bases between them. The CDR3 is 15 amino acids. The CDR3 DNA reads as TGTGCCAGCAGCCCCCCCACAGGGCCCGGGGAGACCCAGTACTTC. It specifies CASSPPTGPGETQYF.

In this sample, this clone turned up a few times. The genes are TRBV28 and TRBJ1-2, with TRBD1 matching 7 bases. Germline V CDR1 and CDR2: MDHEN, SYDVKM. V gave up 7 bases and J gave up 5 bases; unmatched junction bases: 10. The CDR3 is made up of 14 amino acids. In DNA, the CDR3 is TGTGCCAGCACCCCCCCGGACAGGTCGTATGGCTACACCTTC. Encoded protein: CASTPPDRSYGYTF.

The rearrangement uses TRBV25-1 and TRBJ2-2; 8 bases fit TRBD2. Germline V lookup: CDR1 MGHDK, CDR2 SYGVNS. Unmatched junction bases numbered 8, after V lost 4 bases and J lost 1 base. The CDR3 has 17 amino acids. The CDR3, as DNA: TGTGCCAGCAGTGCATTAGGTAGCGGGGAGAACACCGGGGAGCTGTTTTTT. This codes for CASSALGSGENTGELFF.

The chain combines TRBV3-1 (or the pseudogene TRBV3-2) with TRBJ2-7; 10 positions agree with TRBD2. CDR3 length: 18 residues. The V gene end was trimmed by 0 bases and the J gene end by 2 bases; junction bases not matched to a gene: 10. Germline CDR1 is LGHDT and CDR2 is YNNKEL (reference sequence). This CDR3 is CASSQDLGASGSAYEQYF. The CDR3 DNA follows: TGTGCCAGCAGCCAAGATTTGGGGGCTAGCGGGAGCGCCTACGAGCAGTACTTC.

The chain combines TRBV30 with TRBJ1-1; no reliable D call. This CDR3 contains 14 residues. Trimming pared 1 base from V and 1 base from J, leaving 10 bases between. CDR1 is GTSNPN, CDR2 SVGIG, per germline (reference sequence). The CDR3 spells CAWSGPTRNTEAFF. In DNA, the CDR3 is TGTGCCTGGAGTGGCCCTACCCGGAACACTGAAGCTTTCTTT.

The J gene is TRBJ2-5, the V gene TRBV5-1, with unresolved D. This CDR3 spans 15 amino acids. Deletions cut 2 bases from V and 5 bases from J, with 16 bases between. CDR1 is SGHRS and CDR2 is YFSETQ in the germline V gene. CDR3 nucleotides: TGCGCCAGCAGCTTATCGGGTGTCAAATCGGAGACCCAGTACTTC. Protein: CASSLSGVKSETQYF.

This chain joins TRBV28 and TRBJ1-4; 7 nucleotides line up with TRBD1. Germline trimming cut 5 bases from V and 5 bases from J; bases unmatched to any gene: 2. CDR3 length: 13 amino acids. Germline V gene lookup returns CDR1 MDHEN and CDR2 SYDVKM. The CDR3 region has the DNA TGTGCCAGCAGTCAGGGGGAAAATGAAAAACTGTTTTTT. This gives the protein CASSQGENEKLFF.

This chain connects TRBV3-1 (or the pseudogene TRBV3-2) to TRBJ2-7; D call uncertain. There are 13 residues in the CDR3. CDR1 LGHDT and CDR2 YNNKEL come from the germline V gene (reference sequence). V lost 5 bases to trimming and J lost 2 bases, with 10 bases between them. CDR3 amino acids: CASSNLGTYEQYF. In DNA, the CDR3 is TGTGCCAGCAGCAACCTAGGAACCTACGAGCAGTACTTC.

CDR3 amino acids: CASSPVNYEQYF. CDR3 nucleotides: TGTGCCAGCAGTCCAGTTAACTACGAGCAGTACTTC. The V call is TRBV6-2 or TRBV6-3, the J call TRBJ2-7, with unresolved D. With 5 bases removed from V and 3 bases from J, the gap between germline ends came to 8 bases. CDR3 length equals 12 residues. The germline CDR1 and CDR2 sequences are MNHEY and SVGEGT.

V is TRBV9 and J is TRBJ1-3, with a tentative D call TRBD1 (6 bases). Between the trimmed V and J ends, which lost 2 bases and 0 bases, there was a span of 15 bases. This CDR3 spans 17 amino acids. The germline V gene has CDR1 SGDLS and CDR2 YYNGEE. The CDR3 here is CASSVGDNRLSGNTIYF. The CDR3 coding sequence is TGTGCCAGCAGCGTCGGGGACAACCGTCTCTCTGGAAACACCATATATTTT.

This clone was observed a single time. The chain joins TRBV7-2 to TRBJ1-5; maybe TRBD1 (6 bases). Germline CDR1 and CDR2: SGHTA and FQGNSA. The CDR3 extends over 16 amino acids. V was clipped by 4 bases and J by 0 bases, with 13 bases between them. The CDR3 bases are TGTGCCAGCAGCTCGGGACAAACTTTTAGCAATCAGCCCCAGCATTTT. This translates into CASSSGQTFSNQPQHF.

This clone was observed a handful of times. This rearrangement joins TRBV3-1 (or the pseudogene TRBV3-2) to TRBJ1-6; possible D gene TRBD1, 5 bases. The CDR3 is made up of 13 amino acids. The V gene lost 0 bases and the J gene lost 9 bases, with 6 bases spanning the gap. CDR1 LGHDT and CDR2 YNNKEL come from the germline V gene (reference sequence). CDR3 in amino acids: CASSQEGGSPLHF. Written as DNA, the CDR3 is TGTGCCAGCAGCCAAGAGGGGGGTTCACCCCTCCACTTT.

This clone was observed once. The chain has TRBV5-4 and TRBJ1-2; the D gene is possibly TRBD1 (6 bases). CDR3 length equals 14 residues. Germline V gives CDR1 SGHNT, CDR2 YYREEE (reference sequence). V lost 2 bases and J lost 0, with 8 bases in between. The CDR3 reads CASSFGQTNYGYTF. CDR3 coding DNA: TGTGCCAGCAGCTTCGGACAGACTAACTATGGCTACACCTTC.